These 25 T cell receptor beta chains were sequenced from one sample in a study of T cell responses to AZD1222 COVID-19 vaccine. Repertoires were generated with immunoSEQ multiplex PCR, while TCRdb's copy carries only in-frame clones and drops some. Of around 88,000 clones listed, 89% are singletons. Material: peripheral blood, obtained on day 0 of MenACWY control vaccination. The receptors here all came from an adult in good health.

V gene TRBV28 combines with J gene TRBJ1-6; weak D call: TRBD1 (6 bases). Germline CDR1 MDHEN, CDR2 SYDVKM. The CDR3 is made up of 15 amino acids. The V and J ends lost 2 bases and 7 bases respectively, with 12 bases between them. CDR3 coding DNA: TGTGCCAGCAGTTTAGGGGACAAATTGAATTCACCCCTCCACTTT. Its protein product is CASSLGDKLNSPLHF.

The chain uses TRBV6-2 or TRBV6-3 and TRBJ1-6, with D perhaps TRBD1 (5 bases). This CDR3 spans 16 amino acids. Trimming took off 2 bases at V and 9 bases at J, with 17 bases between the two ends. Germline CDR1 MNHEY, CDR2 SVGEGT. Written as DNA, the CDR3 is TGTGCCAGCAGTTACGTGGGACCGAGTTTTGGTTCACCCCTCCACTTT. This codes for CASSYVGPSFGSPLHF.

The CDR3 coding sequence is TGTGCCAGCAGTCATCAGGGAACCGGGGAGCTGTTTTTT. Translating gives CASSHQGTGELFF. The chain uses TRBV13 and TRBJ2-2; tentatively, D is TRBD1 (5 bases). Trimming stripped 6 bases from V and 5 bases from J, with 10 bases between. Germline assignment: CDR1 PRHDT and CDR2 FYEKMQ (reference sequence). CDR3 length equals 13 residues.

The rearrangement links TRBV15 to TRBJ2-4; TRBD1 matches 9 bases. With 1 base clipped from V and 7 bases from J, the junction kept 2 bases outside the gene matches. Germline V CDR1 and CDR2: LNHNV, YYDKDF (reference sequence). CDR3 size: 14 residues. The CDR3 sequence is CATSRAGTGNIQYF. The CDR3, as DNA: TGTGCCACCAGCAGAGCCGGGACAGGGAACATTCAGTACTTC.

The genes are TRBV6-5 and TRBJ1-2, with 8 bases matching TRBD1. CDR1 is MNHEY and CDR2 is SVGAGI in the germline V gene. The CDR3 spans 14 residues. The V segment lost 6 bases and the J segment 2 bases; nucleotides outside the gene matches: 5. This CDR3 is CASSWTGTNYGYTF. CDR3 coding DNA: TGTGCCAGCAGCTGGACAGGGACCAACTATGGCTACACCTTC.

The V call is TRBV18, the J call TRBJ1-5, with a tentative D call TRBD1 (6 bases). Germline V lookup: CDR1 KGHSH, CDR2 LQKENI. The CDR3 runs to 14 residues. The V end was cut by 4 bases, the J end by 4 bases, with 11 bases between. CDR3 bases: TGTGCCAGCTCACAGGGGGGGAGTAATCAGCCCCAGCATTTT. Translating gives CASSQGGSNQPQHF.

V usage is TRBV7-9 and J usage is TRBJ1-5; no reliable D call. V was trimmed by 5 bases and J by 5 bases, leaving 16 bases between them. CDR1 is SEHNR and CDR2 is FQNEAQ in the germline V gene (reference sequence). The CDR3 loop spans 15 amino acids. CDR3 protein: CASSAPPGMDQPQHF. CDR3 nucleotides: TGTGCCAGCAGCGCCCCGCCGGGGATGGATCAGCCCCAGCATTTT.

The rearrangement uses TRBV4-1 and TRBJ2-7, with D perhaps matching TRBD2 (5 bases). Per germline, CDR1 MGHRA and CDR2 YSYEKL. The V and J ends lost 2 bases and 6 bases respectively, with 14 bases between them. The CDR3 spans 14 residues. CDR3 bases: TGCGCCAGCAGCCAATCTGATCCACGGGGCGAGCAGTACTTC. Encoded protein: CASSQSDPRGEQYF.

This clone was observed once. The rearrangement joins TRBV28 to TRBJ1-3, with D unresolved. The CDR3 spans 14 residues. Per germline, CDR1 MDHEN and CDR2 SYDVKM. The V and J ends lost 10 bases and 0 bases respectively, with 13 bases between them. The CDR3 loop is CAISPRTSGNTIYF. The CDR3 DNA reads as TGTGCCATCTCCCCCCGGACCTCTGGAAACACCATATATTTT.

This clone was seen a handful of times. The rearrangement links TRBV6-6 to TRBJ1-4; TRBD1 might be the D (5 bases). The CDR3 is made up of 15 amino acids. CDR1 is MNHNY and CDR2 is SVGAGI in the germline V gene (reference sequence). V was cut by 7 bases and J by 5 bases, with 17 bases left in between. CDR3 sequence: CASTSRGTGNEKLFF. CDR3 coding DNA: TGTGCCAGCACCTCCCGTGGGACCGGGAATGAAAAACTGTTTTTT.

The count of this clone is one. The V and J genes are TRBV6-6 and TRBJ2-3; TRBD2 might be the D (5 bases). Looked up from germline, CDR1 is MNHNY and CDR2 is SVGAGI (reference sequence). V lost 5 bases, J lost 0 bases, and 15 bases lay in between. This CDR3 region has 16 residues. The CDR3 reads CASSRRLTSSTDTQYF. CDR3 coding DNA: TGTGCCAGCAGTCGAAGACTAACCTCTAGCACAGATACGCAGTATTTT.

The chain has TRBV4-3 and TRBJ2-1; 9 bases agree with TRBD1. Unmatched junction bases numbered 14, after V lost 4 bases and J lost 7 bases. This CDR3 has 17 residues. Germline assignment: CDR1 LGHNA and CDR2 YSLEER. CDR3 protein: CASSPMVGQGVGNEQFF. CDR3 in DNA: TGCGCCAGCAGCCCCATGGTGGGACAGGGTGTTGGGAATGAGCAGTTCTTC.

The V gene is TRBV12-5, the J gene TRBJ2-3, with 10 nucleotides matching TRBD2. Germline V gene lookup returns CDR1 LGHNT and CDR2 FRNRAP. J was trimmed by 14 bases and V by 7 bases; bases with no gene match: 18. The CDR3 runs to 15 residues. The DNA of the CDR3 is TGTGCTAGTGCCCTAGCGGGGGCCGGGAACGATCTACGGTATTTT. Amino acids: CASALAGAGNDLRYF. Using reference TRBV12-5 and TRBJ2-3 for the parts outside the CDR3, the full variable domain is DARVTQTPRHKVTEMGQEVTMRCQPILGHNTVFWYRQTMMQGLELLAYFRNRAPLDDSGMPKDRFSAEMPDATLATLKIQPSEPRDSAVYFCASALAGAGNDLRYFGPGTRLTVL.

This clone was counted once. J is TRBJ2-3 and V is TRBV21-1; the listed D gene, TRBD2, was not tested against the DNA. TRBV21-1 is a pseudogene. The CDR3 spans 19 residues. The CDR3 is CASSKAISGGAMGTDTQYF. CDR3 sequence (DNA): TGTGCCAGCAGCAAAGCCATTAGCGGGGGGGCTATGGGCACAGATACGCAGTATTTT.

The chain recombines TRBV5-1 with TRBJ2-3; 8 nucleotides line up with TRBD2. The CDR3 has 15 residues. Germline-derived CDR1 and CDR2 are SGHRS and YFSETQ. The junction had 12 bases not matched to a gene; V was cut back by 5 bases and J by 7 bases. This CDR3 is CASSDTGGPPHTQYF. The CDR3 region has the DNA TGCGCCAGCAGTGATACGGGGGGGCCCCCCCATACGCAGTATTTT.

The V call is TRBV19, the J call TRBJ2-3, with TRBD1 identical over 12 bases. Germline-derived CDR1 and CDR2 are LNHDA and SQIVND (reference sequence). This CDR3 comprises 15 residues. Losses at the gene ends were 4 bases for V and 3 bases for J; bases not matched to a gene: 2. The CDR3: CASSRGQGATDTQYF. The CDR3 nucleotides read TGTGCCAGTAGTAGGGGACAGGGGGCGACAGATACGCAGTATTTT.

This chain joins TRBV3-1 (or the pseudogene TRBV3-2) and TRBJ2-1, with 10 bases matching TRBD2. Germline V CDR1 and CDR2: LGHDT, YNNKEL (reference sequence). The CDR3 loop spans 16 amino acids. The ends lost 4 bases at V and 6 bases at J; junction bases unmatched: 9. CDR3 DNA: TGTGCCAGCAGCCCCCCGAGGAGCGGGGGGGCCAATGAGCAGTTCTTC. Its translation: CASSPPRSGGANEQFF.

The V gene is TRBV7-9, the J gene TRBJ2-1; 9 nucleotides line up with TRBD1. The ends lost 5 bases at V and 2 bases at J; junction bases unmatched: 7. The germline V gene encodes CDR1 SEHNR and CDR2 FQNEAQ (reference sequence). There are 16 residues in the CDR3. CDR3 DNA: TGTGCCAGCAGCCCTAGGACAGGGGTGACCTACAATGAGCAGTTCTTC. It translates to CASSPRTGVTYNEQFF.

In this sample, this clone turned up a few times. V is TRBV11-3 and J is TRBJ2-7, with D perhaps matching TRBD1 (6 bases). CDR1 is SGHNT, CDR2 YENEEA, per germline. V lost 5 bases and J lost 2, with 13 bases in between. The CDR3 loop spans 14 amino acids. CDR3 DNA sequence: TGTGCCAGCAGCATTCCCGGGACAACCTACGAGCAGTACTTC. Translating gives CASSIPGTTYEQYF.

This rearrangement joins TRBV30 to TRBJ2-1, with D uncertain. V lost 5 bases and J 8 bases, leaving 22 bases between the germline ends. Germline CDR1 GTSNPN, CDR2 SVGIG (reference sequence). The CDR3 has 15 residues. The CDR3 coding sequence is TGTGCCTGGTCGCGTTTGGTTACCACCCCAGATGAGCAGTTCTTC. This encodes CAWSRLVTTPDEQFF.

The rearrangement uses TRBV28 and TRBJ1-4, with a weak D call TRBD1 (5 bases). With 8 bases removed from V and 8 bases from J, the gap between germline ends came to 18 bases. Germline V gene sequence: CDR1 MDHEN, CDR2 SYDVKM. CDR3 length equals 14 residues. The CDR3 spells CASGLPIGGEKLFF. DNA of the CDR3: TGTGCCAGCGGGTTGCCCATTGGGGGGGAAAAACTGTTTTTT.

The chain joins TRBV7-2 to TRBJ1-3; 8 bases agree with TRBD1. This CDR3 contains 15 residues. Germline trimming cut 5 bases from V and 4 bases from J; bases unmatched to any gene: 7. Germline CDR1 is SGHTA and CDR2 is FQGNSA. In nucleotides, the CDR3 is TGTGCCAGCAGCCGCGGACAGGGTAAAGGAAACACCATATATTTT. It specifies CASSRGQGKGNTIYF.

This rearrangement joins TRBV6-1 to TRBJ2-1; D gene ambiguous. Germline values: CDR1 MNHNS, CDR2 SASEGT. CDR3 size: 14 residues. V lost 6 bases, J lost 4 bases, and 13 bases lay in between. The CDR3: CASSFIGGYNEQFF. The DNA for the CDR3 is TGTGCCAGCAGCTTCATTGGTGGGTACAATGAGCAGTTCTTC.

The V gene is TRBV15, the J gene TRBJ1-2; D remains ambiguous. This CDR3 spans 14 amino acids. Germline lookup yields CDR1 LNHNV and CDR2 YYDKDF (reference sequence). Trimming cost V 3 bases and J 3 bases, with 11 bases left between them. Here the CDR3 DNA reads TGTGCCACCAGCAGTCTCAAGGGTTACTATGGCTACACCTTC. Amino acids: CATSSLKGYYGYTF.

The DNA of the CDR3 is TGTGCCAGCAGTTACACGGTGACAGGAGCCGCGGGGCCCCAGCATTTT. This encodes CASSYTVTGAAGPQHF. The chain carries TRBV6-2 or TRBV6-3 and TRBJ1-5; D is perhaps TRBD1 (6 bases). The CDR3 spans 16 residues. Trimming took off 2 bases at V and 9 bases at J, with 20 bases between the two ends. The germline CDR1 and CDR2 sequences are MNHEY and SVGEGT.